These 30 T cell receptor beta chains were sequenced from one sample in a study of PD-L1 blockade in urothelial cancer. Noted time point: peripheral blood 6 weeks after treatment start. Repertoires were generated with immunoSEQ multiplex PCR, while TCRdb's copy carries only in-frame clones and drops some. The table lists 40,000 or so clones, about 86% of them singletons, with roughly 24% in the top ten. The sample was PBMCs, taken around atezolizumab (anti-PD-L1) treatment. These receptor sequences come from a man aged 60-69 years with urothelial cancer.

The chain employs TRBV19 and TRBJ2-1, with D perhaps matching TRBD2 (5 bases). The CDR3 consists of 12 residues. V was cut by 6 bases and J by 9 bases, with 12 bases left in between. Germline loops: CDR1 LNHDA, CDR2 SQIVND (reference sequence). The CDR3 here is CASRNGLSEQFF. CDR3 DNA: TGTGCCAGTAGGAACGGACTTAGTGAGCAGTTCTTC.

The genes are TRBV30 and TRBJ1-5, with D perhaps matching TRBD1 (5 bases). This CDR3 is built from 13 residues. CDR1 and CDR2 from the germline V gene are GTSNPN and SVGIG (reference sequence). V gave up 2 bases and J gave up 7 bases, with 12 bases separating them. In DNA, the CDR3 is TGTGCCTGGAGTTCCGGGGGGTCCCAGCCCCAGCATTTT. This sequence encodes CAWSSGGSQPQHF.

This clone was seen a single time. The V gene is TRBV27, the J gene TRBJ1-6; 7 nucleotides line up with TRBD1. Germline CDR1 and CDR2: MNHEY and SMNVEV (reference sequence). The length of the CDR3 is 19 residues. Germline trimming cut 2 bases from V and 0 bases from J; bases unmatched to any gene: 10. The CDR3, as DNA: TGTGCCAGCAGTTTAGTCTCGGGACAGAGTAACTCCTATAATTCACCCCTCCACTTT. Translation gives CASSLVSGQSNSYNSPLHF.

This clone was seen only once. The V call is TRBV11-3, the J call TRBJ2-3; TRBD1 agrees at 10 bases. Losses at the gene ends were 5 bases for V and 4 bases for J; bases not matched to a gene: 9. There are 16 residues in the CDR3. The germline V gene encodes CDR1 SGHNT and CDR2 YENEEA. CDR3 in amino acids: CASSPSRTGGADTQYF. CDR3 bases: TGTGCCAGCAGCCCCTCTAGGACAGGGGGGGCAGATACGCAGTATTTT.

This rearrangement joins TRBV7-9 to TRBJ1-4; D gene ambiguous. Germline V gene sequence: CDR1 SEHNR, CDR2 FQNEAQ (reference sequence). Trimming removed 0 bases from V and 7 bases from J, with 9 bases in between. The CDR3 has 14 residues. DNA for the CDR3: TGTGCCAGCAGCTTAGCCCACCGGGGTGAAAAACTGTTTTTT. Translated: CASSLAHRGEKLFF.

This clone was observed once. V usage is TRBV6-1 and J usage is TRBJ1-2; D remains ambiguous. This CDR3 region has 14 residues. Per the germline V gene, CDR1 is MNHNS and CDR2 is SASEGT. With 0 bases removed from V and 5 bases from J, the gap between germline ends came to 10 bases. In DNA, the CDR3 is TGTGCCAGCAGTGAAGCGGCAGACTCATATGGCTACACCTTC. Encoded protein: CASSEAADSYGYTF.

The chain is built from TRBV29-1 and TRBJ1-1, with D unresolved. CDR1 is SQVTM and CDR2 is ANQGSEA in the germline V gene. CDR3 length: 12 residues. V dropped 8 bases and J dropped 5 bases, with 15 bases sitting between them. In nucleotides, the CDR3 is TGCAGCCCCTCAGGCCGGGGAACTGAAGCTTTCTTT. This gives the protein CSPSGRGTEAFF.

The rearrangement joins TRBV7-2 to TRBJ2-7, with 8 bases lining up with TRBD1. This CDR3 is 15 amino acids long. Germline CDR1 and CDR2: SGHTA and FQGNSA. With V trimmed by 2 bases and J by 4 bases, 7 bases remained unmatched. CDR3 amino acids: CASSLLGTGGYEQYF. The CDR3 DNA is TGTGCCAGCAGCTTACTCGGGACAGGTGGATACGAGCAGTACTTC.

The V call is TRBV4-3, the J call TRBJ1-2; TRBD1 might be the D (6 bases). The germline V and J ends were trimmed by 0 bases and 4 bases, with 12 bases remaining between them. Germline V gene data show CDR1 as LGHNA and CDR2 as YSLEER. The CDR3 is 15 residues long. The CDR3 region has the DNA TGCGCCAGCAGCCAAGAGACGGACAGCGTCTATGGCTACACCTTC. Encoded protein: CASSQETDSVYGYTF.

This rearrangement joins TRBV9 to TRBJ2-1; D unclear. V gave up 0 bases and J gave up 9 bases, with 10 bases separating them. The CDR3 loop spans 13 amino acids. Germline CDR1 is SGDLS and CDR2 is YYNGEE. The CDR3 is CASSVELVSEQFF. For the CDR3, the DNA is TGTGCCAGCAGCGTAGAATTAGTGAGTGAGCAGTTCTTC.

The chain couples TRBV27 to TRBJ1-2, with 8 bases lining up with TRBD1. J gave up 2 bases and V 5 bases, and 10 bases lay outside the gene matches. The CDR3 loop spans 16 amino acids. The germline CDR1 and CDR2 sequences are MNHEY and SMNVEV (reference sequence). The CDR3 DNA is TGTGCCAGCAGTATGAGGCCCCACAGGGGGAACTATGGCTACACCTTC. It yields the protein CASSMRPHRGNYGYTF.

The CDR3 DNA reads as TGTGCCAGCAGCTTACTCGGGGTGTCCGGGGAGCTGTTTTTT. This codes for CASSLLGVSGELFF. The chain carries TRBV7-2 and TRBJ2-2; possibly TRBD2 for D (5 bases). The CDR3 sequence is 14 residues long. Germline V gene lookup returns CDR1 SGHTA and CDR2 FQGNSA. V shed 2 bases and J shed 6 bases, with 10 bases lying between them.

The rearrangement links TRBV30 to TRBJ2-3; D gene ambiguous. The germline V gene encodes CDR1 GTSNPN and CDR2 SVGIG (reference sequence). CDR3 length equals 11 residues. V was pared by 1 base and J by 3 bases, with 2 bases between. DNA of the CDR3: TGTGCCTGGAGTGCGACAGATACGCAGTATTTT. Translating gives CAWSATDTQYF.

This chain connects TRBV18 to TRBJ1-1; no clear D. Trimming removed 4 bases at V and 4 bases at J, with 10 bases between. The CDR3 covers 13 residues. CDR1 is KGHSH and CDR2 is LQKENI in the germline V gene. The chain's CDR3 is CASSRAAATEAFF. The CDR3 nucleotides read TGTGCCAGCTCACGGGCAGCGGCCACTGAAGCTTTCTTT.

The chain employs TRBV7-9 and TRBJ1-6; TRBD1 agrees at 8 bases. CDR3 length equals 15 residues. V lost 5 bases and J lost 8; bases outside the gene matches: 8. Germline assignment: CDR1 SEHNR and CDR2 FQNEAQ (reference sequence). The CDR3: CASSQGQADDSPLHF. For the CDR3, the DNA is TGTGCCAGCAGCCAGGGACAGGCGGACGATTCACCCCTCCACTTT.

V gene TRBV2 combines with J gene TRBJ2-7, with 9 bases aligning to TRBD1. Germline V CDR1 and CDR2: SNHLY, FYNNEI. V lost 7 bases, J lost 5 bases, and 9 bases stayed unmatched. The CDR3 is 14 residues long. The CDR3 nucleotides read TGTGCCAGCACGTGGGGGACAGGGCTTGACGAGCAGTACTTC. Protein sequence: CASTWGTGLDEQYF.

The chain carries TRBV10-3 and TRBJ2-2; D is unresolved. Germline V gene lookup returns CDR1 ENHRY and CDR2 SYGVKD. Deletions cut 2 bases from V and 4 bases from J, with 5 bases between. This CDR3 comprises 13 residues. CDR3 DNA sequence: TGTGCCATCAGTGAGCCTCTCACCGGGGAGCTGTTTTTT. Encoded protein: CAISEPLTGELFF.

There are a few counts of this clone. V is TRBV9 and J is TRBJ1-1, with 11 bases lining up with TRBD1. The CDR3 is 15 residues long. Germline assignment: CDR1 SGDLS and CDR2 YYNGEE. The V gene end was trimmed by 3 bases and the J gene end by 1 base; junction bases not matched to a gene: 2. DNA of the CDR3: TGTGCCAGCAGCGGAGGACAGGGGGCGAACACTGAAGCTTTCTTT. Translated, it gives CASSGGQGANTEAFF. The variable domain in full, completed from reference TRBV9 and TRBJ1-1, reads DSGVTQTPKHLITATGQRVTLRCSPRSGDLSVYWYQQSLDQGLQFLIQYYNGEERAKGNILERFSAQQFPDLHSELNLSSLELGDSALYFCASSGGQGANTEAFFGQGTRLTVV.

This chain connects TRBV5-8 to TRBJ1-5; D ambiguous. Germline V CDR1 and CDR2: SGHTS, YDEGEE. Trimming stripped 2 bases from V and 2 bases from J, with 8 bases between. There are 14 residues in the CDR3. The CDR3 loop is CASSLRLGNQPQHF. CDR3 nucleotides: TGTGCCAGCAGCTTACGGTTGGGCAATCAGCCCCAGCATTTT.

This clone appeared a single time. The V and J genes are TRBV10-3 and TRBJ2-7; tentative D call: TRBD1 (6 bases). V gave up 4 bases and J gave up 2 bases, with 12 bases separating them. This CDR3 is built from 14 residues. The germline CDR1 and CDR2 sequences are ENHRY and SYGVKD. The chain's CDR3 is CAISVRGVPYEQYF. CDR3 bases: TGTGCCATCAGTGTCAGGGGTGTGCCCTACGAGCAGTACTTC.

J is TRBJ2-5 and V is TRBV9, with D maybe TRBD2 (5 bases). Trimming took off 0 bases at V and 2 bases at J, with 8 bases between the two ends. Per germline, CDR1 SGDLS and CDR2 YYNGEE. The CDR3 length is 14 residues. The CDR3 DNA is TGTGCCAGCAGCGTAGACGGGGTGCAAGAGACCCAGTACTTC. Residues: CASSVDGVQETQYF.

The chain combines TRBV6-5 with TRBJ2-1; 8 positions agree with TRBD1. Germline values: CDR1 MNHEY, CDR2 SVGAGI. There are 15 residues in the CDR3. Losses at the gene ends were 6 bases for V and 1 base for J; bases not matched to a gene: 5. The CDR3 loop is CASRSTGVSYNEQFF. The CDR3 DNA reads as TGTGCCAGCAGGTCGACAGGGGTATCCTACAATGAGCAGTTCTTC.

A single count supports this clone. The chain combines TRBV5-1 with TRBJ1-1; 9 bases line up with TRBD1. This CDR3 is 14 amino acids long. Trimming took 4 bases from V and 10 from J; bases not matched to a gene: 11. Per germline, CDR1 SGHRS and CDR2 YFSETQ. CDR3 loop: CASSKDRGSLRAFF. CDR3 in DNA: TGCGCCAGCAGCAAGGACAGGGGAAGTTTAAGAGCTTTCTTT.

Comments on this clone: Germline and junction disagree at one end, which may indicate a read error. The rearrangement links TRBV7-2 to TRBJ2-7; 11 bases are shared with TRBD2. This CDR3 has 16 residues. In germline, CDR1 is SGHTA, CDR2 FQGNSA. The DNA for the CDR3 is TGTGCCAGCAGCTTAGGACTAGCGGGGCGATCCTCCGAGCAGTACTTC. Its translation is CASSLGLAGRSSEQYF.

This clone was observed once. CDR3 loop: CASSDGQGFTEAFF. The CDR3 DNA follows: TGTGCCAGCAGCGATGGACAGGGGTTCACTGAAGCTTTCTTT. The rearrangement links TRBV5-5 to TRBJ1-1, with 9 bases matching TRBD1. The CDR3 spans 14 residues. V shed 4 bases and J 4 bases; nucleotides not matched to a gene: 5. Germline CDR1 is SGHKS and CDR2 is YYEKEE (reference sequence). The whole variable domain, remainder taken from reference TRBV5-5 and TRBJ1-1, is DAGVTQSPTHLIKTRGQQVTLRCSPISGHKSVSWYQQVLGQGPQFIFQYYEKEERGRGNFPDRFSARQFPNYSSELNVNALLLGDSALYLCASSDGQGFTEAFFGQGTRLTVV.

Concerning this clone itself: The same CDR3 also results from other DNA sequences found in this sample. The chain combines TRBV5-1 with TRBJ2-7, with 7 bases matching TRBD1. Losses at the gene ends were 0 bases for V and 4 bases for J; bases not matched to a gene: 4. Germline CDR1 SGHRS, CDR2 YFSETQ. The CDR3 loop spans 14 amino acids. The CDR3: CASSLAGTVYEQYF. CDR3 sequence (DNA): TGCGCCAGCAGCTTGGCCGGGACAGTATACGAGCAGTACTTC.

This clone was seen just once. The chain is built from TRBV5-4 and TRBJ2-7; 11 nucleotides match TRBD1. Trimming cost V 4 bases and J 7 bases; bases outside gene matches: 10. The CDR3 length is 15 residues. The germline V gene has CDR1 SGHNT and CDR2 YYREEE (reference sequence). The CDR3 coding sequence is TGTGCCAGCAGCCCGGTTGGGACAGGGGGTTGGGAGCAGTACTTC. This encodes CASSPVGTGGWEQYF.

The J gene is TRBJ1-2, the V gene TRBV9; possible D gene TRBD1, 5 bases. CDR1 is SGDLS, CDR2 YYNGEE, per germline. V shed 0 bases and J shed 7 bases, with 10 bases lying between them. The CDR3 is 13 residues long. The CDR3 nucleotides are TGTGCCAGCAGCGTAGGCGGGGGAACTGGCTACACCTTC. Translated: CASSVGGGTGYTF.

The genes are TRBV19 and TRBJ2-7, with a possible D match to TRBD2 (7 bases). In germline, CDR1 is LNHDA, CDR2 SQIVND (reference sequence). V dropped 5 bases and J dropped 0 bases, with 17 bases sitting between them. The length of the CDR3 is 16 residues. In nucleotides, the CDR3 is TGTGCCAGTAGTCGAGAGCCGGGGGGCAGCTCCTACGAGCAGTACTTC. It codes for CASSREPGGSSYEQYF.

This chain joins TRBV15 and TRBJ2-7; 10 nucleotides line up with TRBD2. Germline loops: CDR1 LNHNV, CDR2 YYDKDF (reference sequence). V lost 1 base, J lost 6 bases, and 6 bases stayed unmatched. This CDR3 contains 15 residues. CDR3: CATSRGSSGSREQYF. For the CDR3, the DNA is TGTGCCACCAGCAGAGGATCTAGCGGGAGTCGCGAGCAGTACTTC.